The present TCR beta chain was sequenced within a study of blood T cells in healthy people across ages. Together with a sample-barcoded 5' primer, a J-beta primer mix was included in a second PCR lasting about 7 to 11 cycles. One entry per CDR3 protein results from TCRdb running MiXCR on the 5' RACE reads. The sample includes about 780,000 distinct CDR3 sequences, about a quarter seen only once; the top ten take 2.5% to 3.5%. There are 14 residues in the CDR3. The junction had 7 bases not matched to a gene; V was cut back by 5 bases and J by 4 bases. Separately, the same data were catalogued under a study of T cells of mothers and their children.

The receptor was derived from a boy aged 10-17 years in good health. Sequenced material: blood. The chain has TRBV12-3 or TRBV12-4 and TRBJ1-1; TRBD1 matches 7 bases. The CDR3 sequence is CASSMFQGGTEAFF. The CDR3 DNA reads TGTGCCAGCAGTATGTTCCAGGGGGGCACTGAAGCTTTCTTT.